This entry is about one T cell receptor (beta chain). Antigen unknown. The CDR3 has 16 residues. These data belong to a study of T cell responses to AZD1222 COVID-19 vaccine. Study-wide results and limits: There were mostly white British donors and more females than males, and clonal diversity was possibly underestimated. In the spike-specific TCR repertoire, nearly half reportedly target unmutated variant regions. All repertoire sampling was performed exclusively after the peak T cell response.

Assay: immunoSEQ multiplex PCR; the TCRdb copy retains only in-frame clones and omits some. The data show fewer than 150,000 clones, approximately 93% seen once. The specimen was peripheral blood, collected on day 0 of AZD1222 vaccination. The sequence was collected from an adult in good health. The V call is TRBV21-1, the J call TRBJ1-6; the tabulated D call, TRBD1, remains unverified against the DNA. TRBV21-1 is given as a pseudogene. CDR3 bases: TGTGCCAGCAGCAAAGATCGGACAGGGGGTAATTCACCCCTCCACTTT. Its protein is CASSKDRTGGNSPLHF.